The 10 T cell receptor beta chains given below trace back to one sample, sequenced in a study of T-cell reconstitution after alpha-beta-depleted transplantation in children. Preparing the TCRbeta library involved the use of unique molecular identifiers. TCRdb called the PCR reads again in MiXCR, with one record for every CDR3 protein. The sample gives around 700,000 distinct CDR3 sequences, over 10% of which show up once; 0.79% is in the top ten. Here the sequenced sample was PBMCs, taken before TCRalphabeta/CD19-depleted stem cell transplant. The receptors were sampled from a girl aged 2-15 years with congenital amegakaryocytic thrombocytopenia, due to receive a stem cell transplant.

This clonotype was observed a handful of times. V gene TRBV5-4 combines with J gene TRBJ2-2, with 8 bases matching TRBD2. Per germline, CDR1 SGHNT and CDR2 YYREEE (reference sequence). The CDR3 loop spans 13 amino acids. V was pared by 10 bases and J by 3 bases, with 5 bases of the junction left unmatched. CDR3 in DNA: TGTGCCTACCAGCGGGGGTACACCGGGGAGCTGTTTTTT. This sequence encodes CAYQRGYTGELFF.

In its sample, this clonotype was seen many times. The CDR3 nucleotides read TGTGCCATCAGTGATAACAATGAGCAGTTCTTC. This sequence encodes CAISDNNEQFF. The chain joins TRBV10-3 to TRBJ2-1; D unresolved. Between the trimmed V and J ends, which lost 3 bases and 5 bases, there was a span of 2 bases. Germline assignment: CDR1 ENHRY and CDR2 SYGVKD. The CDR3 covers 11 residues.

This clonotype has at least ten counts. The CDR3 sequence is CSDRVTHNEQFF. As DNA, the CDR3 is TGCAGCGACAGGGTAACCCACAATGAGCAGTTCTTC. This chain connects TRBV29-1 to TRBJ2-1; possibly TRBD1 for D (6 bases). The V and J ends lost 7 bases and 5 bases respectively, with 12 bases between them. This CDR3 has 12 residues. Germline CDR1 reads SQVTM; CDR2 reads ANQGSEA.

This clonotype has at least ten counts. CDR3 region: CASSPARYRDYNEQFF. In DNA, the CDR3 is TGTGCCAGCAGCCCAGCGCGGTACAGAGACTACAATGAGCAGTTCTTC. V gene TRBV12-3 or TRBV12-4 combines with J gene TRBJ2-1; D is uncertain. V was clipped by 6 bases and J by 3 bases, with 18 bases between them. This CDR3 has 16 residues.

The chain has TRBV4-2 and TRBJ1-4; no clear D gene. Germline-derived CDR1 and CDR2 are LGHNA and YNFKEQ. The CDR3 runs 18 residues. V was cut by 4 bases and J by 2 bases, with 20 bases left in between. CDR3 in DNA: TGTGCCAGCAGCCCCTTAGTTGGACCGGCCGGGACTAATGAAAAACTGTTTTTT. As protein: CASSPLVGPAGTNEKLFF.

This clonotype was seen only a few times. The rearrangement joins TRBV30 to TRBJ1-1, with D possibly TRBD1 on 5 matching bases. Per germline, CDR1 GTSNPN and CDR2 SVGIG (reference sequence). The CDR3 runs to 14 residues. Trimming took 3 bases from V and 4 from J, leaving 15 bases between them. The CDR3 sequence is CAWRYISGPTEAFF. Here the CDR3 DNA reads TGTGCCTGGAGGTATATATCGGGACCCACTGAAGCTTTCTTT.

This clonotype was seen at least ten times. The V call is TRBV10-3, the J call TRBJ1-5; D is ambiguous. V was pared by 8 bases and J by 9 bases, with 20 bases between. The germline CDR1 and CDR2 sequences are ENHRY and SYGVKD. The CDR3 contains 14 residues. CDR3: CAISEAGLWGPQHF. DNA of the CDR3: TGTGCCATCTCGGAGGCGGGTCTCTGGGGGCCCCAGCATTTT.

This clonotype was detected ten times or more. The chain recombines TRBV7-9 with TRBJ1-1; D is unresolved. Trimming took 2 bases from V and 5 from J, leaving 15 bases between them. This CDR3 is 15 amino acids long. Germline V CDR1 and CDR2: SEHNR, FQNEAQ (reference sequence). The CDR3 DNA follows: TGTGCCAGCAGCTTAAACCCCTTCGTGCGGACTGAAGCTTTCTTT. Encoded protein: CASSLNPFVRTEAFF. Combining the CDR3 with reference TRBV7-9 and TRBJ1-1 gives the whole variable domain DTGVSQNPRHKITKRGQNVTFRCDPISEHNRLYWYRQTLGQGPEFLTYFQNEAQLEKSRLLSDRFSAERPKGSFSTLEIQRTEQGDSAMYLCASSLNPFVRTEAFFGQGTRLTVV.

This clonotype has a count of ten or more. J is TRBJ2-7 and V is TRBV9, with 7 bases aligning to TRBD2. From germline, CDR1 is SGDLS and CDR2 YYNGEE. The CDR3 extends over 14 amino acids. J lost 4 bases, V lost 7 bases, and 11 bases had no gene match. In DNA form, the CDR3 reads TGTGCCAGCGGGCCAGCGGGGTTCTGGTACGAGCAGTACTTC. Its protein is CASGPAGFWYEQYF.

In its sample, this clonotype was seen many times. The V call is TRBV20-1, the J call TRBJ2-7, with a possible D match to TRBD2 (5 bases). Germline CDR1 is DFQATT and CDR2 is SNEGSKA (reference sequence). Between the trimmed V and J ends, which lost 6 bases and 5 bases, there was a span of 20 bases. CDR3 length: 14 amino acids. CDR3 amino acids: CSAAPGPSNDEQYF. CDR3 nucleotides: TGCAGTGCAGCTCCGGGCCCTAGCAACGACGAGCAGTACTTC.